What follows are 27 T cell receptor beta chains derived from one specimen sequenced in a study of PD-1 blockade in classical Hodgkin lymphoma. Time point indicated: cycle 4 day 1 (C4D1), after five to seven weeks of nivolumab. Each of the patients experienced relapse following autologous stem cell transplantation, and their brentuximab vedotin exposure differed. Some clones are missing from TCRdb's copy, which holds only in-frame ones; the method was immunoSEQ multiplex PCR. The profile shows 40,000 to 55,000 clones, 78% of them singletons. The sequencing here drew on peripheral blood mononuclear cells (PBMCs), taken before the fourth cycle of nivolumab. These TCRs come from a human donor with classical Hodgkin lymphoma.

The chain couples TRBV15 to TRBJ1-6; D is ambiguous. The CDR3 sequence is 17 residues long. The V end lost 0 bases, the J end lost 8 bases, and 17 bases lay between the germline ends. Germline assignment: CDR1 LNHNV and CDR2 YYDKDF (reference sequence). This chain's CDR3 is CATSRDRGFLVDSPLHF. The CDR3, as DNA: TGTGCCACCAGCAGAGATCGGGGTTTTTTAGTCGATTCACCCCTCCACTTT.

The CDR3 region has the DNA TGTGCCAGCAGCTTGCTACAGGGGGGGACCCAGTACTTC. Its protein is CASSLLQGGTQYF. V and J are TRBV5-6 and TRBJ2-5, with 8 bases matching TRBD1. Germline CDR1 and CDR2: SGHDT and YYEEEE. The CDR3 extends over 13 amino acids. Trimming cost V 1 base and J 7 bases; bases outside gene matches: 3.

V is TRBV6-1 and J is TRBJ1-5; D possibly corresponds to TRBD1 (5 bases). The germline gives CDR1 MNHNS, CDR2 SASEGT. This CDR3 has 15 amino acids. The ends were cut back, 1 base at V and 4 bases at J, with 11 bases in the middle. The CDR3 DNA reads TGTGCCAGCAGTGAAGGCCCAGGGTTGAATCAGCCCCAGCATTTT. Amino acid sequence: CASSEGPGLNQPQHF.

This clone was seen once. The genes are TRBV11-2 and TRBJ2-7; perhaps TRBD2 as D (5 bases). This CDR3 is 14 amino acids long. The V and J ends lost 7 bases and 1 base respectively, with 14 bases between them. Germline V gene data show CDR1 as SGHAT and CDR2 as FQNNGV. The CDR3 spells CASILAKRSYEQYF. CDR3 DNA sequence: TGTGCCAGCATCTTGGCTAAGCGGTCCTACGAGCAGTACTTC.

The V gene is TRBV6-5, the J gene TRBJ2-5; 9 bases agree with TRBD1. The germline V gene has CDR1 MNHEY and CDR2 SVGAGI. The CDR3 is 15 residues long. V trimming: 6 bases; J trimming: 3 bases; junction bases outside the gene matches: 8. CDR3 protein: CASRPIGTGKETQYF. The CDR3 bases are TGTGCCAGCAGACCTATCGGGACAGGGAAAGAGACCCAGTACTTC.

The chain carries TRBV6-5 and TRBJ1-2; 8 nucleotides line up with TRBD1. The CDR3 length is 15 residues. Per the germline V gene, CDR1 is MNHEY and CDR2 is SVGAGI. Trimming cost V 4 bases and J 2 bases; bases outside gene matches: 6. The CDR3 reads CASSSPGQGNYGYTF. The DNA for the CDR3 is TGTGCCAGCAGTTCCCCCGGACAGGGCAACTATGGCTACACCTTC.

This clone was counted a single time. This chain connects TRBV19 to TRBJ1-4; a possible D gene is TRBD1 (6 bases). Between the trimmed V and J ends, which lost 10 bases and 7 bases, there was a span of 16 bases. The CDR3 length is 13 residues. From germline, CDR1 is LNHDA and CDR2 SQIVND (reference sequence). The CDR3 here is CAISQGAGEKLFF. Written as DNA, the CDR3 is TGTGCCATCTCACAGGGTGCAGGTGAAAAACTGTTTTTT.

The chain has TRBV2 and TRBJ2-3, with D maybe TRBD1 (6 bases). The V gene's germline CDR1 is SNHLY and CDR2 FYNNEI. Deletions cut 2 bases from V and 0 bases from J, with 9 bases between. This CDR3 comprises 15 residues. CDR3 in DNA: TGTGCCAGCAGTGAACCTGGACAGAGCACAGATACGCAGTATTTT. As protein: CASSEPGQSTDTQYF.

The count of this clone is one. J is TRBJ1-2 and V is TRBV18, with D maybe TRBD1 (5 bases). CDR3 length: 16 amino acids. Trimming cost V 1 base and J 0 bases, with 12 bases left between them. Germline V CDR1 and CDR2: KGHSH, LQKENI. The CDR3 is CASSPQQGTTNYGYTF. In DNA, the CDR3 is TGTGCCAGCTCACCACAGCAGGGAACCACTAACTATGGCTACACCTTC.

The gene calls are TRBV5-4 and TRBJ2-5; 16 bases match TRBD2. The CDR3 has 19 amino acids. From germline, CDR1 is SGHNT and CDR2 YYREEE (reference sequence). The J segment lost 6 bases and the V segment lost 1 base, leaving 12 bases of the junction unmatched. The CDR3 sequence is CASSLTGLAGGLRRQTQYF. CDR3 in DNA: TGTGCCAGCAGCTTGACGGGACTAGCGGGGGGGCTCCGTCGGCAGACCCAGTACTTC.

The rearrangement joins TRBV6-1 to TRBJ2-5; possible D gene TRBD2, 6 bases. Germline CDR1 reads MNHNS; CDR2 reads SASEGT. The CDR3 extends over 13 amino acids. V lost 3 bases, J lost 3 bases, and 8 bases lay in between. The CDR3 protein is CASSDAGKETQYF. CDR3 in DNA: TGTGCCAGCAGTGACGCGGGGAAAGAGACCCAGTACTTC.

The chain joins TRBV27 to TRBJ2-5; D call uncertain. The CDR3 has 15 residues. V was shortened by 3 bases and J by 4 bases, with 15 bases between the two germline ends. Germline CDR1 and CDR2: MNHEY and SMNVEV (reference sequence). The CDR3 region has the DNA TGTGCCAGCAGTTTGGGGATATCCGCCGCAGAGACCCAGTACTTC. This codes for CASSLGISAAETQYF.

This chain connects TRBV27 to TRBJ1-5; D gene unclear. Trimming removed 3 bases from V and 2 bases from J, with 11 bases in between. CDR1 is MNHEY and CDR2 is SMNVEV in the germline V gene (reference sequence). The CDR3 has 15 residues. CDR3 in DNA: TGTGCCAGCAGTTTCGGGGTAGTCGGCAATCAGCCCCAGCATTTT. As protein: CASSFGVVGNQPQHF.

This rearrangement joins TRBV18 to TRBJ1-4, with D maybe TRBD1 (5 bases). CDR1 is KGHSH, CDR2 LQKENI, per germline. V was cut by 0 bases and J by 8 bases, with 13 bases left in between. CDR3 length equals 15 residues. CDR3 residues: CASSPPSGHPEKLFF. CDR3 DNA sequence: TGTGCCAGCTCACCACCGAGTGGACATCCAGAAAAACTGTTTTTT.

The chain uses TRBV6-1 and TRBJ1-6, with 8 bases lining up with TRBD1. Looked up from germline, CDR1 is MNHNS and CDR2 is SASEGT. Trimming removed 7 bases from V and 5 bases from J; junction bases left unmatched: 4. The CDR3 is 14 amino acids. The CDR3 DNA follows: TGTGCCAGCAAACCGACAGGGGATAATTCACCCCTCCACTTT. Protein sequence: CASKPTGDNSPLHF.

This clone was counted between two and nine times. CDR3 in amino acids: CASSNPGQPQHF. The CDR3 DNA is TGTGCCAGCAGCAACCCAGGACAGCCCCAGCATTTT. The chain combines TRBV7-2 with TRBJ1-5; D not resolved. Germline V gene lookup returns CDR1 SGHTA and CDR2 FQGNSA. The CDR3 runs to 12 residues. Between the trimmed V and J ends, which lost 5 bases and 7 bases, there was a span of 9 bases.

Concerning this clone itself: Other nucleotide sequences from this sample produce the same CDR3. The chain is built from TRBV7-9 and TRBJ1-5, with D hard to call. Germline CDR1 is SEHNR and CDR2 is FQNEAQ (reference sequence). This CDR3 contains 12 residues. V lost 5 bases and J 7 bases, leaving 9 bases between the germline ends. The chain's CDR3 is CASSRGNQPQHF. The CDR3 DNA reads TGTGCCAGCAGCAGAGGGAACCAGCCCCAGCATTTT.

V gene TRBV2 combines with J gene TRBJ1-1; TRBD1 might be the D (5 bases). Germline CDR1 is SNHLY and CDR2 is FYNNEI. This CDR3 comprises 15 residues. The V end lost 6 bases, the J end lost 0 bases, and 14 bases lay between the germline ends. The CDR3 nucleotides read TGTGCCAGCAGACCTCGGGGGGGACTGAACACTGAAGCTTTCTTT. Encoded protein: CASRPRGGLNTEAFF.

The gene calls are TRBV18 and TRBJ1-1; D is unresolved. The germline CDR1 and CDR2 sequences are KGHSH and LQKENI. V was cut by 4 bases and J by 1 base, with 13 bases left in between. The CDR3 length is 15 residues. The CDR3 coding sequence is TGTGCCAGCTCACAGCAGGAGGTTGAGAACACTGAAGCTTTCTTT. Translated, it gives CASSQQEVENTEAFF.

The chain couples TRBV6-5 to TRBJ1-6, with D hard to call. V lost 0 bases and J 11 bases, leaving 8 bases between the germline ends. The CDR3 totals 13 residues. Per germline, CDR1 MNHEY and CDR2 SVGAGI. Here the CDR3 reads CASSYSGDTPLHF. DNA of the CDR3: TGTGCCAGCAGTTACTCCGGGGATACACCCCTCCACTTT.

This clone was seen a handful of times. The gene calls are TRBV19 and TRBJ1-2; a possible D gene is TRBD1 (5 bases). This CDR3 has 14 amino acids. Germline V gene data show CDR1 as LNHDA and CDR2 as SQIVND (reference sequence). V gave up 7 bases and J gave up 3 bases, with 15 bases separating them. The CDR3 bases are TGTGCCAGTACCTCCCTCCAGGGAGACTATGGCTACACCTTC. Translation: CASTSLQGDYGYTF.

V gene TRBV2 combines with J gene TRBJ2-1; D is possibly TRBD1 or TRBD2 (6 bases each). Germline-derived CDR1 and CDR2 are SNHLY and FYNNEI. V lost 10 bases, J lost 6 bases, and 19 bases lay in between. This CDR3 contains 14 residues. DNA for the CDR3: TGTGCCACCCTGTCGGAGGGGGATTTCAATGAGCAGTTCTTC. It codes for CATLSEGDFNEQFF.

V gene TRBV10-3 combines with J gene TRBJ2-2; 9 nucleotides align to TRBD1. V lost 7 bases to trimming and J lost 3 bases; unmatched junction nucleotides: 6. Germline V lookup: CDR1 ENHRY, CDR2 SYGVKD. The CDR3 is made up of 15 amino acids. The CDR3 region is CAINPGQGDTGELFF. In DNA form, the CDR3 reads TGTGCCATCAACCCGGGACAGGGTGACACCGGGGAGCTGTTTTTT.

The chain combines TRBV9 with TRBJ2-5; 16 bases map to TRBD2. The CDR3 covers 16 residues. The ends lost 3 bases at V and 5 bases at J; junction bases unmatched: 4. Looked up from germline, CDR1 is SGDLS and CDR2 is YYNGEE. The CDR3 coding sequence is TGTGCCAGCAGCGCCCCGGGACTAGCGGGGGGGGAGACCCAGTACTTC. Its translation: CASSAPGLAGGETQYF. The variable domain in full, with the rest retrieved from reference TRBV9 and TRBJ2-5, is DSGVTQTPKHLITATGQRVTLRCSPRSGDLSVYWYQQSLDQGLQFLIQYYNGEERAKGNILERFSAQQFPDLHSELNLSSLELGDSALYFCASSAPGLAGGETQYFGPGTRLLVL.

This clone was detected only once. This chain joins TRBV2 and TRBJ2-3; the match to TRBD2 covers 7 bases. In germline, CDR1 is SNHLY, CDR2 FYNNEI. The V gene end was trimmed by 2 bases and the J gene end by 1 base; junction bases not matched to a gene: 0. CDR3 length: 14 amino acids. This chain's CDR3 is CASSETSGTDTQYF. The DNA of the CDR3 is TGTGCCAGCAGTGAAACTAGCGGCACAGATACGCAGTATTTT.

V and J are TRBV11-1 and TRBJ2-7; TRBD1 agrees at 7 bases. Per germline, CDR1 SGHAT and CDR2 FQDESV (reference sequence). The CDR3 sequence is 14 residues long. Trimming at V came to 5 bases and at J to 3 bases, leaving 7 bases not matched to a gene. The CDR3 loop is CASSPQGQSYEQYF. The DNA of the CDR3 is TGTGCCAGCAGCCCCCAGGGACAGAGCTACGAGCAGTACTTC.

The chain links TRBV11-2 to TRBJ2-3; TRBD2 aligns across 8 bases. The CDR3 spans 14 residues. J gave up 0 bases and V 6 bases, and 2 bases lay outside the gene matches. Germline CDR1 and CDR2: SGHAT and FQNNGV. In nucleotides, the CDR3 is TGTGCCAGCAGTAGCGGGGCCAGCACAGATACGCAGTATTTT. This codes for CASSSGASTDTQYF.